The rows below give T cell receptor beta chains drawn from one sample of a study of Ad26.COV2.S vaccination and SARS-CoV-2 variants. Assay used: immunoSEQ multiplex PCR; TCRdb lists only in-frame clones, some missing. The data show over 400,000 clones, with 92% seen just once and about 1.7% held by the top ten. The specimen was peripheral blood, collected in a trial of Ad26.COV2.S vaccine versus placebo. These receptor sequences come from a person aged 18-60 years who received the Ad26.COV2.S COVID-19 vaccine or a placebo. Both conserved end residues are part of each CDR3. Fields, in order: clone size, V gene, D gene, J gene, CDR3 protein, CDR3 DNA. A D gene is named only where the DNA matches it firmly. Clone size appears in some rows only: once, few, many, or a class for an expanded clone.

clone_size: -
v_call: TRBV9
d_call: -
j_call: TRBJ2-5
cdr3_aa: CASSSLEQETQYF
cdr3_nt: TGTGCCAGCTCATCGTTGGAGCAAGAGACCCAGTACTTC

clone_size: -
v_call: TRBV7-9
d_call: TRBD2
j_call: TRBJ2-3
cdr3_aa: CASSLGLAGDTQYF
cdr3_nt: TGTGCCAGCAGCTTAGGTCTAGCGGGTGATACGCAGTATTTT

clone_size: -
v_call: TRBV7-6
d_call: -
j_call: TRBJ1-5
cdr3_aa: CASSPGVNNQPQHF
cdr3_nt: TGTGCCAGCAGCCCAGGCGTCAACAATCAGCCCCAGCATTTT

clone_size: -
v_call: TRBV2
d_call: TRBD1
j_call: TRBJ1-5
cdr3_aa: CASRTGTGHQPQHF
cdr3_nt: TGTGCCAGCAGAACCGGGACAGGACATCAGCCCCAGCATTTT

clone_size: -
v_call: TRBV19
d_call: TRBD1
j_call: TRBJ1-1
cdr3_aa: CASSPQASGGRTEAFF
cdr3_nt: TGTGCCAGTAGTCCCCAAGCGTCAGGGGGCCGGACTGAAGCTTTCTTT

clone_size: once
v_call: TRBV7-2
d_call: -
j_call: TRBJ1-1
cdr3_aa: CASSSAFEAFF
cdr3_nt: TGTGCCAGCAGCTCCGCATTTGAAGCTTTCTTT

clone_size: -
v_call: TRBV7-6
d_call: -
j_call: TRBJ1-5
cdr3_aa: CASSLGGAQPQHF
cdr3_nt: TGTGCCAGCAGCTTAGGGGGGGCCCAGCCCCAGCATTTT

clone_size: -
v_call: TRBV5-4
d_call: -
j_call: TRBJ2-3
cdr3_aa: CATRGSITDTQYF
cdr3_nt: TGTGCCACCAGAGGGTCGATCACAGATACGCAGTATTTT

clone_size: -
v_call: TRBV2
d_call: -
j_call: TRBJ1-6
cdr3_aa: CASMRTTTDNSPLHF
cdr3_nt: TGTGCCAGCATGAGGACAACGACGGATAATTCACCCCTCCACTTT

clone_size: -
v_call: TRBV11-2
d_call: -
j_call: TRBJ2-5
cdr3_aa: CASSLAWQLQETQYF
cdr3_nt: TGTGCCAGCAGCTTAGCGTGGCAGCTTCAAGAGACCCAGTACTTC

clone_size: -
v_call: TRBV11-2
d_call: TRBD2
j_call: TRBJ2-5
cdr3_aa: CASSLVQTSGGAQETQYF
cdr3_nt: TGTGCCAGCAGCTTAGTACAGACTAGCGGGGGGGCACAAGAGACCCAGTACTTC

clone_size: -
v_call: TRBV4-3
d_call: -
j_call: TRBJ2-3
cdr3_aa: CASSQGGRSADTQYF
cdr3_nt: TGCGCCAGCAGCCAAGGGGGGAGATCTGCAGATACGCAGTATTTT

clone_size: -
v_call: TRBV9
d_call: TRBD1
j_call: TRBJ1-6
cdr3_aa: CASSTRQGWNSPLHF
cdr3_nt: TGTGCCAGCAGCACGAGACAGGGGTGGAATTCACCCCTCCACTTT

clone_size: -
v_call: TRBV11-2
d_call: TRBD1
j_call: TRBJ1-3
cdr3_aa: CASSLRRDRSVSGNTIYF
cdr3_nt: TGTGCCAGCAGCTTGAGACGGGACAGGTCCGTCTCTGGAAACACCATATATTTT

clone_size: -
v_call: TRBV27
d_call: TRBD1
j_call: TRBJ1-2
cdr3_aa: CASSPGTDVRYGYTF
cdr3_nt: TGTGCCAGCAGTCCAGGGACAGACGTTAGGTATGGCTACACCTTC

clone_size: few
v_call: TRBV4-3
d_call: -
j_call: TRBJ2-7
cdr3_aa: CASSQEEGSGGSYEQYF
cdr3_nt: TGCGCCAGCAGCCAAGAGGAAGGCAGCGGCGGTTCCTACGAGCAGTACTTC

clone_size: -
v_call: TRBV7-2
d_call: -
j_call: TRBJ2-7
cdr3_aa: CASSSYGTSYEQYF
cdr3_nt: TGTGCCAGCAGCTCATATGGGACGTCCTACGAGCAGTACTTC

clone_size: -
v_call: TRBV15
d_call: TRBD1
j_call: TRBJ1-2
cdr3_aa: CATSRGQGAYGYTF
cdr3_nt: TGTGCCACCAGCAGAGGGCAGGGGGCTTATGGCTACACCTTC

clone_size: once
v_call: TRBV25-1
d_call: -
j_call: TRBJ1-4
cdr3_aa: CASTLNEKLFF
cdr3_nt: TGTGCCAGCACCCTTAATGAAAAACTGTTTTTT

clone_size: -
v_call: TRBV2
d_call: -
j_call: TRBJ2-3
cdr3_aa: CASRTQPSTDTQYF
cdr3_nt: TGTGCCAGCCGGACCCAACCTAGCACAGATACGCAGTATTTT